This T cell receptor beta chain was recovered during a study of blood T cell repertoires in COVID-19. For the study at large: The origin of the acute and convalescent COVID-19 samples was the United States, Italy and Spain. PBMCs, B-cell-depleted T cells, or T cells provided the cDNA or gDNA that made up the material.

Participants had their cohort set by participant-reported clinical history. Sequencing was performed with immunoSEQ multiplex PCR; in TCRdb, only in-frame clones are kept and a portion is missing. In the table there are 200,000 or so clones, about nine tenths of which are singletons. This CDR3 spans 16 amino acids. Per germline, CDR1 SGHTA and CDR2 FQGNSA. V was pared by 1 base and J by 1 base, with 13 bases between. The sequenced sample was PBMCs or T cells enriched from blood (not recorded which). The sequence was obtained from a woman aged 40 to 49 with acute COVID-19. V is TRBV7-2 and J is TRBJ2-5; TRBD2 might be the D (7 bases). CDR3 in amino acids: CASSLGGAGAQETQYF. The CDR3 coding sequence is TGTGCCAGCAGCTTAGGGGGGGCGGGGGCCCAAGAGACCCAGTACTTC.